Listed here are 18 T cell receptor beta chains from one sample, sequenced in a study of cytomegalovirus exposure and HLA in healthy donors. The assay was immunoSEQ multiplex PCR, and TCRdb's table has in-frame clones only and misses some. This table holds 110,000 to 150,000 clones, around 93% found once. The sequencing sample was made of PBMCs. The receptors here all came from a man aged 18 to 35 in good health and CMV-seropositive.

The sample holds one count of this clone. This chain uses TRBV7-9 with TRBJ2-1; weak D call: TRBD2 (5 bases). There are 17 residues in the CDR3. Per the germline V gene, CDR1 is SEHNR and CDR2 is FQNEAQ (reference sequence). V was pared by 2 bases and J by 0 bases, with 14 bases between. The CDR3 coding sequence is TGTGCCAGCAGCTTATTGGGAGCGGCTAGCTCCTACAATGAGCAGTTCTTC. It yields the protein CASSLLGAASSYNEQFF.

CDR3 sequence reads: CASSFRTEGGEQYF. In DNA, the CDR3 is TGTGCCAGCAGTTTTAGGACAGAGGGCGGGGAGCAGTACTTC. This chain connects TRBV28 to TRBJ2-7; D perhaps matches TRBD1 (6 bases). Germline values: CDR1 MDHEN, CDR2 SYDVKM. The CDR3 has 14 residues. The V and J ends lost 3 bases and 7 bases respectively, with 16 bases between them.

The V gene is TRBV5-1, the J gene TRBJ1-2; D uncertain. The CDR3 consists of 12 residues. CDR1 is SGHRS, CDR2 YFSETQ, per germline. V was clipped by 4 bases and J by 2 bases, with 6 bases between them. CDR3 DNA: TGCGCCAGCAGCCCGGAGAACTATGGCTACACCTTC. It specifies CASSPENYGYTF.

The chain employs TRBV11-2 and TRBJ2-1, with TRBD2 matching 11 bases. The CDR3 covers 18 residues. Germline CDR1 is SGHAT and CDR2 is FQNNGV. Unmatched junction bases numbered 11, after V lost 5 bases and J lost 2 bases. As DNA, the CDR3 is TGTGCCAGCAGCCTATGGGCGACTAGCGGGGCCCCCTACAATGAGCAGTTCTTC. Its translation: CASSLWATSGAPYNEQFF.

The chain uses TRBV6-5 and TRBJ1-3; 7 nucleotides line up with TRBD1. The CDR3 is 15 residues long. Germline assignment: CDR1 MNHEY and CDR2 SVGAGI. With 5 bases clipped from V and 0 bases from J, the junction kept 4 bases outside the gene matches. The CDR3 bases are TGTGCCAGCAGTCCACAGGGGAGCTCTGGAAACACCATATATTTT. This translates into CASSPQGSSGNTIYF.

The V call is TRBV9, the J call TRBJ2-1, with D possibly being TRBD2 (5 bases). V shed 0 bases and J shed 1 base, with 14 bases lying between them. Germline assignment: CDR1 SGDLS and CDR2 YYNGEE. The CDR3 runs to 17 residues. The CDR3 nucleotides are TGTGCCAGCAGCGTAGCGGGAAGTCGGTGGTCCTACAATGAGCAGTTCTTC. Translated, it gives CASSVAGSRWSYNEQFF.

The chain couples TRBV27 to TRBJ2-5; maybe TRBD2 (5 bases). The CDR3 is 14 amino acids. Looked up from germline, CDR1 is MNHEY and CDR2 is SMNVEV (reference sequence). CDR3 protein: CSAGGRWGQETQYF. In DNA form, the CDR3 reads TGTTCTGCGGGCGGCCGTTGGGGACAAGAGACCCAGTACTTC.

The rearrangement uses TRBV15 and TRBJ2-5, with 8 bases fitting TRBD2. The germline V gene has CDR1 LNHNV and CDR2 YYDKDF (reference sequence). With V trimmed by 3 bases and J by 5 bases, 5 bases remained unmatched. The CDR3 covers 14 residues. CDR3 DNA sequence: TGTGCCACCAGCAGGTCGGGGGGGGAGGAGACCCAGTACTTC. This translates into CATSRSGGEETQYF.

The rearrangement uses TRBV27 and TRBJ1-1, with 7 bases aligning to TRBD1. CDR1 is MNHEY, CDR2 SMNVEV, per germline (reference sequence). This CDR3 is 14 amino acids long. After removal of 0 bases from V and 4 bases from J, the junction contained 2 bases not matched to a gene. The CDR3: CASSLSAGGTEAFF. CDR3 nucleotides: TGTGCCAGCAGTTTATCTGCAGGGGGCACTGAAGCTTTCTTT.

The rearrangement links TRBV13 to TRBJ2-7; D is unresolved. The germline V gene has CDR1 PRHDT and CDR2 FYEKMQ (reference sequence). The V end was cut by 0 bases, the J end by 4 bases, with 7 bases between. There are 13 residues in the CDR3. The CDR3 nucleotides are TGTGCCAGCAGCTTAGGCCGTATTTACGAGCAGTACTTC. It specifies CASSLGRIYEQYF.

The CDR3 DNA reads TGTGCCAGCAGTGATAAAGACAGGAACACCGGGGAGCTGTTTTTT. Encoded protein: CASSDKDRNTGELFF. The chain employs TRBV9 and TRBJ2-2; possible D gene TRBD1, 5 bases. Germline assignment: CDR1 SGDLS and CDR2 YYNGEE. V was cut by 5 bases and J by 1 base, with 12 bases left in between. The CDR3 runs 15 residues. The variable domain in full, completed from reference TRBV9 and TRBJ2-2, reads DSGVTQTPKHLITATGQRVTLRCSPRSGDLSVYWYQQSLDQGLQFLIQYYNGEERAKGNILERFSAQQFPDLHSELNLSSLELGDSALYFCASSDKDRNTGELFFGEGSRLTVL.

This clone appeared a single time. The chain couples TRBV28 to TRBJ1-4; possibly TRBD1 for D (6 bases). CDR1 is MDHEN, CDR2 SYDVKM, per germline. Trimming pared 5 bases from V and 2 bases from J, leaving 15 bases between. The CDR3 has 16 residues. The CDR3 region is CASSILNRVTNEKLFF. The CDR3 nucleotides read TGTGCCAGCAGTATACTAAACAGGGTTACTAATGAAAAACTGTTTTTT.

The CDR3 DNA reads as TGTGCCAGCAGTGACAGGACAGGGGGCGATGAGCAGTTCTTC. As protein: CASSDRTGGDEQFF. This rearrangement joins TRBV2 to TRBJ2-1; 11 bases map to TRBD1. Germline V gene sequence: CDR1 SNHLY, CDR2 FYNNEI. V lost 3 bases, J lost 8 bases, and 3 bases stayed unmatched. The CDR3 covers 14 residues.

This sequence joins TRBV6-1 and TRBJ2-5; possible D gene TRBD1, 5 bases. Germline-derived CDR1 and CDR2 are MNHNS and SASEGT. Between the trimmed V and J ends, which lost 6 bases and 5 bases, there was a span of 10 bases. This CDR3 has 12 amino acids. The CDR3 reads CASSLRDETQYF. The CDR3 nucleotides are TGTGCCAGCAGCCTCAGGGATGAGACCCAGTACTTC.

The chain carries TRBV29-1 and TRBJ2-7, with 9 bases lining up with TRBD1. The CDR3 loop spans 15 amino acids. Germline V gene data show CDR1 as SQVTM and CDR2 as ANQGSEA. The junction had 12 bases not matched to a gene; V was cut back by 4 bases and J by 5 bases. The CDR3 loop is CSVGSDRGRLNEQYF. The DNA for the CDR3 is TGCAGCGTTGGATCAGACAGGGGGAGATTAAACGAGCAGTACTTC.

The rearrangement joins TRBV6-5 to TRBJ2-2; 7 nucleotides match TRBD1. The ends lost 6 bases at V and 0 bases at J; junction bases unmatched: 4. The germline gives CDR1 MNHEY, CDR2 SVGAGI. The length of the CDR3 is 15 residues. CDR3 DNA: TGTGCCAGCAGGGTAGGGGGCCCGAACACCGGGGAGCTGTTTTTT. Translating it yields CASRVGGPNTGELFF.

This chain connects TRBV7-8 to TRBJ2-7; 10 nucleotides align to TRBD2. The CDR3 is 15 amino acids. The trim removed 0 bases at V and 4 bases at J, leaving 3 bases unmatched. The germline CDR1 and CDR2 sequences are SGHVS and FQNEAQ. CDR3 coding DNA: TGTGCCAGCAGCTTAGCGGCTAGCGGGAGTTACGAGCAGTACTTC. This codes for CASSLAASGSYEQYF. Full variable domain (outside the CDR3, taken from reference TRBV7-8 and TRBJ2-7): GAGVSQSPRYKVAKRGQDVALRCDPISGHVSLFWYQQALGQGPEFLTYFQNEAQLDKSGLPSDRFFAERPEGSVSTLKIQRTQQEDSAVYLCASSLAASGSYEQYFGPGTRLTVT.

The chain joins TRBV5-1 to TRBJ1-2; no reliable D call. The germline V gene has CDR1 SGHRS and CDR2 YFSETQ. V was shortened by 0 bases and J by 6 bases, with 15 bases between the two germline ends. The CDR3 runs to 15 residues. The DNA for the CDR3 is TGCGCCAGCAGCTTGGCCCGTGGAGGGAACGATGGCTACACCTTC. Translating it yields CASSLARGGNDGYTF.